A single sample is the source of the 6 T cell receptor beta chains below, sequenced in a study of T cells in localized non-small cell lung cancer. The protocol was immunoSEQ multiplex PCR, while the TCRdb copy is restricted to in-frame clones and leaves out a portion. The sample records 45,000 to 70,000 clones, 86% being singletons. Here the sequenced sample was peripheral blood, taken before any cancer treatment. These receptors all come from a woman aged 35 to 70 with stage I lung adenocarcinoma.

The chain links TRBV29-1 to TRBJ2-2; D remains ambiguous. Trimming took 4 bases from V and 0 from J, leaving 9 bases between them. Looked up from germline, CDR1 is SQVTM and CDR2 is ANQGSEA. The CDR3 loop spans 14 amino acids. For the CDR3, the DNA is TGCAGCGTTGGGAGTGCCGCGAACACCGGGGAGCTGTTTTTT. Residues: CSVGSAANTGELFF.

The chain is built from TRBV6-6 and TRBJ2-5; no reliable D call. Trimming pared 7 bases from V and 5 bases from J, leaving 5 bases between. Germline CDR1 and CDR2: MNHNY and SVGAGI (reference sequence). The CDR3 runs 10 residues. In DNA form, the CDR3 reads TGTGCCAGCATAGGGGAGACCCAGTACTTC. This sequence encodes CASIGETQYF.

This clone came up a few times. This chain joins TRBV9 and TRBJ1-4; D is perhaps TRBD1 (5 bases). This CDR3 spans 14 amino acids. Germline V lookup: CDR1 SGDLS, CDR2 YYNGEE. The ends were cut back, 2 bases at V and 3 bases at J, with 8 bases in the middle. Here the CDR3 DNA reads TGTGCCAGCAGCGTCCAGGGCTCTAATGAAAAACTGTTTTTT. It yields the protein CASSVQGSNEKLFF.

The chain is built from TRBV7-2 and TRBJ2-7; no clear D gene. The CDR3 is 15 residues long. The germline CDR1 and CDR2 sequences are SGHTA and FQGNSA. Trimming stripped 0 bases from V and 2 bases from J, with 11 bases between. The CDR3 loop reads CASSLAAIPTYEQYF. For the CDR3, the DNA is TGTGCCAGCAGCTTAGCTGCTATTCCGACCTACGAGCAGTACTTC.

The CDR3 DNA sequence: TGTGCCTGGAGTGGAACAGGCGATCAGCCCCAGCATTTT. It yields the protein CAWSGTGDQPQHF. The chain uses TRBV30 and TRBJ1-5; weak D call: TRBD1 (5 bases). The CDR3 covers 13 residues. From germline, CDR1 is GTSNPN and CDR2 SVGIG (reference sequence). V lost 1 base to trimming and J lost 5 bases, with 9 bases between them.

This sequence joins TRBV5-8 and TRBJ1-6; 9 bases are shared with TRBD1. This CDR3 is built from 14 residues. Germline lookup yields CDR1 SGHTS and CDR2 YDEGEE. The ends lost 4 bases at V and 8 bases at J; junction bases unmatched: 4. This CDR3 reads CASSPDRGYSPLHF. The CDR3 nucleotides are TGTGCCAGCAGCCCGGACAGGGGTTATTCACCCCTCCACTTT. Complete variable domain (other parts from reference TRBV5-8 and TRBJ1-6): EAGVTQSPTHLIKTRGQQATLRCSPISGHTSVYWYQQALGLGLQFLLWYDEGEERNRGNFPPRFSGRQFPNYSSELNVNALELEDSALYLCASSPDRGYSPLHFGNGTRLTVT.